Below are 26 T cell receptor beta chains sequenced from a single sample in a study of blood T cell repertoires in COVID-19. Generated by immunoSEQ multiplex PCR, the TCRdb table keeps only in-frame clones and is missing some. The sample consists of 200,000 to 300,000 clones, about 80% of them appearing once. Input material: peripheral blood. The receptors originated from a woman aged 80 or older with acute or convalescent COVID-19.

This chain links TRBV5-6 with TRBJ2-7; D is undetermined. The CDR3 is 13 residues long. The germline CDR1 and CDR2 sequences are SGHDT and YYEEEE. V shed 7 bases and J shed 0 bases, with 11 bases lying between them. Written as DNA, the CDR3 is TGTGCCAGCTCCCTACAGAGCTCCTACGAGCAGTACTTC. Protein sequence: CASSLQSSYEQYF.

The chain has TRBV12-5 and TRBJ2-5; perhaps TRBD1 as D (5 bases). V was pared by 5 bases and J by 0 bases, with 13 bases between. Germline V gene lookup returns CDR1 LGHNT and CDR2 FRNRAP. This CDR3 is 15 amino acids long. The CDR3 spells CASGTGQTYQETQYF. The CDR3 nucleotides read TGTGCTAGTGGTACCGGACAAACGTACCAAGAGACCCAGTACTTC.

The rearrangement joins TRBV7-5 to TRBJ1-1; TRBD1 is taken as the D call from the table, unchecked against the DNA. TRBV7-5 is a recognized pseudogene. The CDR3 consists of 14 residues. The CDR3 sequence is CARSTGQGDTEAFF. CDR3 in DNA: TGTGCCAGAAGCACGGGACAGGGGGACACTGAAGCTTTCTTT.

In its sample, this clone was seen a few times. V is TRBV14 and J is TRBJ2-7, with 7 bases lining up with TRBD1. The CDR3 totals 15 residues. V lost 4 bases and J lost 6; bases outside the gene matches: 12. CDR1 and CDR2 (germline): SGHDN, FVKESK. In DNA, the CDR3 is TGTGCCAGCAGCCCATGGACGACAGGGTCCGGCGAGCAGTACTTC. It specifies CASSPWTTGSGEQYF.

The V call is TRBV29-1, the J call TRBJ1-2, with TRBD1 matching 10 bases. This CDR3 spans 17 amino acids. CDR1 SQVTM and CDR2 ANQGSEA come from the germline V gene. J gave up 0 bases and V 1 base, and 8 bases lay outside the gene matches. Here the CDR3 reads CSVEGGTGVRSNYGYTF. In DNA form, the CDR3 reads TGCAGCGTTGAAGGGGGGACAGGGGTCCGATCTAACTATGGCTACACCTTC.

The DNA of the CDR3 is TGTGCCAGCTCACCATCCGGGACAGGGATTGCTGGAAACACCATATATTTT. It is translated as CASSPSGTGIAGNTIYF. This chain uses TRBV18 with TRBJ1-3; 9 positions match TRBD1. Germline loops: CDR1 KGHSH, CDR2 LQKENI. The CDR3 length is 17 residues. J was trimmed by 2 bases and V by 2 bases; bases with no gene match: 7.

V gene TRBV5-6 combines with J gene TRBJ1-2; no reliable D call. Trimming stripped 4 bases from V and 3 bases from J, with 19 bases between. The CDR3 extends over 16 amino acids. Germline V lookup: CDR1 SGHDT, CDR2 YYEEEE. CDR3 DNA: TGTGCCAGCAGCGCTCCGTTTCCCGGGGTCTACTATGGCTACACCTTC. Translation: CASSAPFPGVYYGYTF.

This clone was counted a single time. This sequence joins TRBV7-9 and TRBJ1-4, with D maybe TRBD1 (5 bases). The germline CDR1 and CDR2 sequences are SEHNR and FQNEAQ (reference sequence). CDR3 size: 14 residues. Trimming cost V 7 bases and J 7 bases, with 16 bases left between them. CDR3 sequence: CASTLGQGGEKLFF. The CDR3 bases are TGTGCCAGCACCTTGGGGCAGGGCGGTGAAAAACTGTTTTTT.

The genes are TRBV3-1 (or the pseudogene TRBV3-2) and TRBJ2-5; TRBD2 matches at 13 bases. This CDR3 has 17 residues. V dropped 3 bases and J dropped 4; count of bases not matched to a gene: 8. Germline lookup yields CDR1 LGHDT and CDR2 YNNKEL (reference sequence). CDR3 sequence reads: CASSQYGTSGEGETQYF. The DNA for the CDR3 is TGTGCCAGCAGCCAGTACGGGACTAGCGGGGAGGGAGAGACCCAGTACTTC.

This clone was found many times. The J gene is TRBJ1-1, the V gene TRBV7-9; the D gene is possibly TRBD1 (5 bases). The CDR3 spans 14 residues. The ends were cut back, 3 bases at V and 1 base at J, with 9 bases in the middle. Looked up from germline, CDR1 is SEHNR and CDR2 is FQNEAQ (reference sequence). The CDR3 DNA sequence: TGTGCCAGCAGCTTGGGGGGAGCGAACACTGAAGCTTTCTTT. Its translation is CASSLGGANTEAFF.

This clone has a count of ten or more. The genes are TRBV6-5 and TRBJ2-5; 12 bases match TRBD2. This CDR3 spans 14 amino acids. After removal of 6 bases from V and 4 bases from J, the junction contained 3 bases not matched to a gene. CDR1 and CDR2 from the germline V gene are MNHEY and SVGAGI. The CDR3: CASRASGGGETQYF. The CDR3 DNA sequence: TGTGCCAGCAGAGCTAGCGGGGGGGGAGAGACCCAGTACTTC.

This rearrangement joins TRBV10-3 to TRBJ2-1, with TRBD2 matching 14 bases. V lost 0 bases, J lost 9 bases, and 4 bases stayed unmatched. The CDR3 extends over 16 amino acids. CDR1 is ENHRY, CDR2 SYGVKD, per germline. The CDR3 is CAISESTSGGGSEQFF. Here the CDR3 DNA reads TGTGCCATCAGTGAGTCGACTAGCGGGGGGGGTAGTGAGCAGTTCTTC.

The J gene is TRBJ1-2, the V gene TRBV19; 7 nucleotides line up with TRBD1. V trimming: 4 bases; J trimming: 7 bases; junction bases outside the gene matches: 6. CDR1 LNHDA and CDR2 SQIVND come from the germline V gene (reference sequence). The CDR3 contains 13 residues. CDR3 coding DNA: TGTGCCAGTAGTACCACAGGGGCTCCTGGCTACACCTTC. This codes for CASSTTGAPGYTF.

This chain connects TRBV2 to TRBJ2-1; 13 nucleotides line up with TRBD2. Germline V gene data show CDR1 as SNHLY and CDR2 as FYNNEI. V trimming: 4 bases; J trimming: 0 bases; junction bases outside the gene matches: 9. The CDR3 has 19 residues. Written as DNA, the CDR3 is TGTGCCAGCAGTGCGAGACTAGCGGGGGGCCTGAGCTCCTACAATGAGCAGTTCTTC. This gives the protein CASSARLAGGLSSYNEQFF.

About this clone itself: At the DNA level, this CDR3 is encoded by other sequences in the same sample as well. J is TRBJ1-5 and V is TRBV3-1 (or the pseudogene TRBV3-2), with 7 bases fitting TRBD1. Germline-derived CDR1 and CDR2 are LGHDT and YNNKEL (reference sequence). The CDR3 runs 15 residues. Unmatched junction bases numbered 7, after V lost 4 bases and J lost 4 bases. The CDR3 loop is CASSLTGTANQPQHF. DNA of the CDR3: TGTGCCAGCAGCCTGACAGGGACAGCAAATCAGCCCCAGCATTTT.

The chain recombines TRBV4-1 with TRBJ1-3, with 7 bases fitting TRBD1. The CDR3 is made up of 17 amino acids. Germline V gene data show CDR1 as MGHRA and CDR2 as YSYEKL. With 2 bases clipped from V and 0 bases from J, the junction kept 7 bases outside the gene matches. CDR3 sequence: CASSQPYRGGSGNTIYF. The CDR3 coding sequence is TGCGCCAGCAGCCAACCCTACAGGGGCGGCTCTGGAAACACCATATATTTT.

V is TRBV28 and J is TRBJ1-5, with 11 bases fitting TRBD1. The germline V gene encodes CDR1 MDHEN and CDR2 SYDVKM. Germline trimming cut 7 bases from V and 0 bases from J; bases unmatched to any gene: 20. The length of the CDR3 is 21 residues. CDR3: CASTMPRDRGADIYSNQPQHF. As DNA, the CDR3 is TGTGCCAGCACCATGCCCCGGGACAGGGGGGCAGATATATATAGCAATCAGCCCCAGCATTTT.

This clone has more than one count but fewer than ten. This CDR3 reads CANGQDRYEQYF. The CDR3 nucleotides read TGTGCCAATGGACAGGACCGCTACGAGCAGTACTTC. This sequence joins TRBV10-3 and TRBJ2-7, with 7 bases lining up with TRBD1. The germline V gene has CDR1 ENHRY and CDR2 SYGVKD. The V and J ends lost 10 bases and 3 bases, in that order; junction bases with no gene match: 6. This CDR3 contains 12 residues.

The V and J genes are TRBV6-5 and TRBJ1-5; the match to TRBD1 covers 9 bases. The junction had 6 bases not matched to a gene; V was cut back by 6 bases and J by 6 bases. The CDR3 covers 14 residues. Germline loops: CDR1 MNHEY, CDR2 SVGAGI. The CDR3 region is CASSVQGASQPQHF. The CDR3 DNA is TGTGCCAGCAGCGTACAGGGGGCATCTCAGCCCCAGCATTTT.

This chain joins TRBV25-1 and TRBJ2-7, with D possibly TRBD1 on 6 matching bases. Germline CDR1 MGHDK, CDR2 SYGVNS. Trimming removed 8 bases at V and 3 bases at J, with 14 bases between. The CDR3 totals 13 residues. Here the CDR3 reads CASEGETVYEQYF. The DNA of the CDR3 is TGTGCCAGCGAGGGGGAAACTGTCTACGAGCAGTACTTC.

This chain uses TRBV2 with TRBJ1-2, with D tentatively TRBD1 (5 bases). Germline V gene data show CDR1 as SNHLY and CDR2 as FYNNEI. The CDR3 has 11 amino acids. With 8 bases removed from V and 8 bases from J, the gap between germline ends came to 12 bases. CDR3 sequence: CASESGKGYTF. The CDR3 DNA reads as TGTGCCAGCGAGTCAGGGAAGGGCTACACCTTC. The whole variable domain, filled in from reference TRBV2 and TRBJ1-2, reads EPEVTQTPSHQVTQMGQEVILRCVPISNHLYFYWYRQILGQKVEFLVSFYNNEISEKSEIFDDQFSVERPDGSNFTLKIRSTKLEDSAMYFCASESGKGYTFGSGTRLTVV.

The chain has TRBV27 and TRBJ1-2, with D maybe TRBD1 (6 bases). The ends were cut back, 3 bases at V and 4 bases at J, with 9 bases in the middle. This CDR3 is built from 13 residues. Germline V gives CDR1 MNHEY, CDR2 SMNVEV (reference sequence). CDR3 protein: CASSFRGGYGYTF. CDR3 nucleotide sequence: TGTGCCAGCAGTTTCAGGGGTGGCTATGGCTACACCTTC.

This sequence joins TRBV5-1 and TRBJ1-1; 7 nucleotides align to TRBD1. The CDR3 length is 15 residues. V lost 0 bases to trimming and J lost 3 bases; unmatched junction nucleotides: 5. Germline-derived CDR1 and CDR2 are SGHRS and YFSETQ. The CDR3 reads CASSLDRQGHTEAFF. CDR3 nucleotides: TGCGCCAGCAGCTTGGACAGACAGGGACACACTGAAGCTTTCTTT.

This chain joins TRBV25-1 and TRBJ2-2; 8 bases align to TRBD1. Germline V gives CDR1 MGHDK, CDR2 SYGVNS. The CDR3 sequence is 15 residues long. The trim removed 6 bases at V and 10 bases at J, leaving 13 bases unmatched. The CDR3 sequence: CASRPSGTGSQELFF. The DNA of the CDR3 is TGTGCCAGCAGGCCCTCCGGGACAGGAAGTCAGGAGCTGTTTTTT. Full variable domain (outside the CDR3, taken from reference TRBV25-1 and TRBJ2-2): EADIYQTPRYLVIGTGKKITLECSQTMGHDKMYWYQQDPGMELHLIHYSYGVNSTEKGDLSSESTVSRIRTEHFPLTLESARPSHTSQYLCASRPSGTGSQELFFGEGSRLTVL.

The CDR3 DNA sequence: TGTGCCATCAGTGAGTCGAGGGTGGGCACTGAAGCTTTCTTT. It is translated as CAISESRVGTEAFF. This chain uses TRBV10-3 with TRBJ1-1, with D uncertain. Looked up from germline, CDR1 is ENHRY and CDR2 is SYGVKD. The length of the CDR3 is 14 residues. V gave up 0 bases and J gave up 4 bases, with 9 bases separating them.

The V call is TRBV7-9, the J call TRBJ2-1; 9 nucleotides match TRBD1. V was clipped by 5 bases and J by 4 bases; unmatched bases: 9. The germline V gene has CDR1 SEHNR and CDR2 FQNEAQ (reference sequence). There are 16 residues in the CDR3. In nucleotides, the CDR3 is TGTGCCAGCAGCGCGGCACGGGACAGGGTATACAATGAGCAGTTCTTC. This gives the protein CASSAARDRVYNEQFF.